The rows below give T cell receptor beta chains drawn from one sample of a study of shared clonotypes between healthy human individuals. Sequencing used immunoSEQ multiplex PCR; TCRdb keeps in-frame clones, though not all of them. The sample carries 850,000 to 1,100,000 clones, 77% recorded once. The sample consisted of memory CD4+ T cells from PBMCs. All receptors derive from a young man in good health. Some clones in this sample may be carry-over from other donors' samples. Each CDR3 is given with its conserved first and last residue. Each record gives: clone size, V gene, CDR3 protein. Size is omitted from some rows. Given values are once, few, many or a class for expanded clones.

>.|TRBV5-1
CASSLEWASANTGELFF
>few|TRBV30
CAWRVQGNIGNQPQHF
>once|TRBV28
CASILAATNTGELFF
>few|TRBV5-1
CASSLGLAGGPRETQYF
>once|TRBV9
CASSVAPPTWDREETQYF
>.|TRBV7-9
CASRTTGAGELFF
>few|TRBV4-1
CASSHPGASGNTIYF
>.|TRBV7-9
CASSLTGEYRGYTF
>once|TRBV5-6
CASSLPGQRTYEQYF
>.|TRBV28
CASSPGLAGNTDTQYF
>.|TRBV27
CASSALNTGGYEQYF
>.|TRBV6-5
CASSSGTGDIQYF
>few|TRBV6-1
CASSVGGHGYTF
>few|TRBV6-1
CASSVGPGLPDTQYF
>.|TRBV6-1
CASSVRRFNTEAFF
>once|TRBV27
CASSRMAEQFF
>once|TRBV10-3
CAISGQGEETQYF
>.|TRBV5-1
CASSSPGFGNTIYF
>.|TRBV12-5
CASGLGTLDTQYF
>.|TRBV15
CATSRDEQGTQYF
>.|TRBV2
CASMLGRDRNEQFF
>.|TRBV28
CASSLQGGPGYTF
>.|TRBV5-4
CASRGGQGASGANVLTF
>few|TRBV28
CASSRPRTGSQPQHF
>few|TRBV6-6
CASRPGGTGGQPQHF
>.|TRBV19
CASSSYPGAAYEQYF
>once|TRBV5-1
CASSLEGAPSGELFF
>few|TRBV7-9
CATPSLGVGETQYF